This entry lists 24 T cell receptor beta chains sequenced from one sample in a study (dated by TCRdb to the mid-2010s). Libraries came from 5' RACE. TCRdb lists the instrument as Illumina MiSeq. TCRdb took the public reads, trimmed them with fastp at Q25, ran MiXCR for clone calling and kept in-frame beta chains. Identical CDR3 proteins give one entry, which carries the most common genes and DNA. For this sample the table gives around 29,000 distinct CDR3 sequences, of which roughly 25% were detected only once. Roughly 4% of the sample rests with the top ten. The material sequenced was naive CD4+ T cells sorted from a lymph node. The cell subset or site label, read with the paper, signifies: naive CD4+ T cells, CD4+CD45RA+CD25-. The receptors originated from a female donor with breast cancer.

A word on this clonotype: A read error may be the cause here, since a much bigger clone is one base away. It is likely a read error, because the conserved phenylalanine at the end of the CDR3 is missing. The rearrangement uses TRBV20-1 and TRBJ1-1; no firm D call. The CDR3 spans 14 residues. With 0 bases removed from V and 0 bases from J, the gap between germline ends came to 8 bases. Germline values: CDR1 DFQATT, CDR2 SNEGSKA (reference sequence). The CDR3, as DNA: TGCAGTGCTAGAGATCGCAGATTGAACACTGAAGCTTTCTCT. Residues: CSARDRRLNTEAFS.

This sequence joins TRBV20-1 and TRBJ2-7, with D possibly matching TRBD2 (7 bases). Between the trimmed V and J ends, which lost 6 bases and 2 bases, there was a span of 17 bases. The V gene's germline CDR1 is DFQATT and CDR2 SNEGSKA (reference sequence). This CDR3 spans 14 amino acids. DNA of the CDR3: TGCAGTGCCTTAGGGGGGGGAGCCGCCTACGAGCAGTACTTC. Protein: CSALGGGAAYEQYF.

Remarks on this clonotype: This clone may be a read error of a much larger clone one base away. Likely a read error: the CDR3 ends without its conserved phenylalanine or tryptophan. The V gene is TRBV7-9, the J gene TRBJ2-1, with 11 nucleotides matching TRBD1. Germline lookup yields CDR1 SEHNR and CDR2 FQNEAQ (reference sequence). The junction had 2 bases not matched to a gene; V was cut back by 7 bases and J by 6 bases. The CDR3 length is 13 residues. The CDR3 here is CASTGTGGNEQFS. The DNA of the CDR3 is TGTGCCAGCACCGGGACAGGGGGCAATGAGCAGTTCTCC.

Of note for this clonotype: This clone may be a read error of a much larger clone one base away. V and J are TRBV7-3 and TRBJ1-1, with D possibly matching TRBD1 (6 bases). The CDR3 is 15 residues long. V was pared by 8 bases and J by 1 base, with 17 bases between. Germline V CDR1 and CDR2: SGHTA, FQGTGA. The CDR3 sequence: CASGPGAGANTEAFF. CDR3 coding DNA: TGTGCCAGCGGCCCGGGGGCAGGGGCGAACACTGAAGCTTTCTTT.

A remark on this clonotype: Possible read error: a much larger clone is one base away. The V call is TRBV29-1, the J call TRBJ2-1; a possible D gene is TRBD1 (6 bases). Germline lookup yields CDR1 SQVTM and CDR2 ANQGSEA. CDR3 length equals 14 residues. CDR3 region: CSGSIQGSYNEQLF. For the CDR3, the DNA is TGCAGCGGGTCTATACAGGGCTCCTACAATGAGCAGCTCTTC.

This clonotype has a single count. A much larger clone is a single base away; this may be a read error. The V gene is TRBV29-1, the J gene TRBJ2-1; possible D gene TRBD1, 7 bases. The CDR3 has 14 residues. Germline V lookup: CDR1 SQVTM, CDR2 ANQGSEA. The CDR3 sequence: CGARGQGGLDEQFF. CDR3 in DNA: TGCGGCGCAAGAGGCCAGGGGGGATTAGATGAGCAGTTCTTC.

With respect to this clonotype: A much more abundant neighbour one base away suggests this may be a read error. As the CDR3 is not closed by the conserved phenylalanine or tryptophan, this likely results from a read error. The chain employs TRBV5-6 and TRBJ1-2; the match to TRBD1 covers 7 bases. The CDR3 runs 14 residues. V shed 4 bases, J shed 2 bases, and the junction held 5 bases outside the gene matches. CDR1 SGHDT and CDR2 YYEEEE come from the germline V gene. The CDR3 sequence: CASSLTGVNYGYTS. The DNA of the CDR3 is TGTGCCAGCAGCCTTACAGGGGTAAACTATGGCTACACCTCC.

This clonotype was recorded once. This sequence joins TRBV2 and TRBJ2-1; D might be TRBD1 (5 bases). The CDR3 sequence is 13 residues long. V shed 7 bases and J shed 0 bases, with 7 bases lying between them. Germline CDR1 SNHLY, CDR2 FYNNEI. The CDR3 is CASTRDSYNEQFF. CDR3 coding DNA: TGTGCCAGCACCAGGGACTCCTACAATGAGCAGTTCTTC.

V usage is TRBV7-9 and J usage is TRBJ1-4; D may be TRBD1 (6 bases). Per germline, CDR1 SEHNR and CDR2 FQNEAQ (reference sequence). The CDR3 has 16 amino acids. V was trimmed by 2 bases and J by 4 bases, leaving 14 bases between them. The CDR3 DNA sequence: TGTGCCAGCAGCTTAAGGACAGTCCTAGATAATGAAAAACTGTTTTTT. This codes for CASSLRTVLDNEKLFF.

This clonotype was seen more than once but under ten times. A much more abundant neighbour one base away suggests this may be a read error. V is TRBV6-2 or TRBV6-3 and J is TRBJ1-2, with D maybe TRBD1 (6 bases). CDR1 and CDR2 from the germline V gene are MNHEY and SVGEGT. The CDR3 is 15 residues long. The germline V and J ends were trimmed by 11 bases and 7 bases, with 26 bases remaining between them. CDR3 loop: CAGTPRPGADVGYTF. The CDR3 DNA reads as TGTGCCGGCACCCCACGACCGGGGGCGGATGTTGGCTACACCTTC.

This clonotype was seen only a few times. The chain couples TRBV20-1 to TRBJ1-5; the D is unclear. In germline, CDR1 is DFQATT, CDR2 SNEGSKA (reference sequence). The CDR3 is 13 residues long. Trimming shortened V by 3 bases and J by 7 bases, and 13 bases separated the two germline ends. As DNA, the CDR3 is TGCAGTGCTAGTCGGAGGGTTGGCCAGCCCCAGCATTTT. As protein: CSASRRVGQPQHF.

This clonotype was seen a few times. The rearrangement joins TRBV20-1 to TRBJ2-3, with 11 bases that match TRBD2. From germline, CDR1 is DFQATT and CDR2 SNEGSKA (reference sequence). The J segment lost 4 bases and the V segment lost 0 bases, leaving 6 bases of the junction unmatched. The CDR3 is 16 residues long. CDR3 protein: CSAREGLAGFADTQYF. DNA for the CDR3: TGCAGTGCTAGAGAAGGACTAGCGGGTTTCGCAGATACGCAGTATTTT.

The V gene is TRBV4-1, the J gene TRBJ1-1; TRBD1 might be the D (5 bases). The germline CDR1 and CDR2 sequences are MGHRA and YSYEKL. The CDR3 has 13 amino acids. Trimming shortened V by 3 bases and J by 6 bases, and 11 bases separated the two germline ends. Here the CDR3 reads CASSQSMGPEAFF. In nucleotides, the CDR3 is TGCGCCAGCAGCCAGTCCATGGGGCCTGAAGCTTTCTTT.

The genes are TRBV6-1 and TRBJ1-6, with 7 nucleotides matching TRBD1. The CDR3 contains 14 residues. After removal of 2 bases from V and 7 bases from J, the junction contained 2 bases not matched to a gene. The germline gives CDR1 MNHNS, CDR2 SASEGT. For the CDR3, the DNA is TGTGCCAGCAGTGAACGACAGGGAAATTCACCCCTCCACTTT. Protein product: CASSERQGNSPLHF.

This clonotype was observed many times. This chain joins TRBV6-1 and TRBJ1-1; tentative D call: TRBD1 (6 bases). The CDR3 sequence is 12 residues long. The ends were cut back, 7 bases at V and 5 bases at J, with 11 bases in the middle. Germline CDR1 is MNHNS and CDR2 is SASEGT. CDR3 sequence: CASTQGWTEAFF. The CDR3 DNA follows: TGTGCCAGCACCCAGGGGTGGACTGAAGCTTTCTTT.

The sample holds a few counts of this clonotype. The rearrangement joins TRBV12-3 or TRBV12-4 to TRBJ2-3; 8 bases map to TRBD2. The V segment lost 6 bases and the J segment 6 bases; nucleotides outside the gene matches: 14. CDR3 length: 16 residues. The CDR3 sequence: CASSDTSGLGVDTQYF. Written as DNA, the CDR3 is TGTGCCAGCAGCGACACTAGCGGTCTAGGGGTCGATACGCAGTATTTT.

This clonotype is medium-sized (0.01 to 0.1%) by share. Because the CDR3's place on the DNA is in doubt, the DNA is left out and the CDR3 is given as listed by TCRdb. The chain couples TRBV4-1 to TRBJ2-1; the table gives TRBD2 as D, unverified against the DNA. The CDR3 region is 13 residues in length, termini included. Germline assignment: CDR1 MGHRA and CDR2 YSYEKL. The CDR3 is CASSQVGSGNRLF.

CDR3 DNA sequence: TGTGCCACCAGCAGGGGACAGCTCTATGGCTACACCTTC. Protein product: CATSRGQLYGYTF. This rearrangement joins TRBV15 to TRBJ1-2; 7 bases fit TRBD1. From germline, CDR1 is LNHNV and CDR2 YYDKDF (reference sequence). V was clipped by 3 bases and J by 4 bases; unmatched bases: 2. CDR3 length equals 13 residues. Based on the CDR3 plus reference TRBV15 and TRBJ1-2, the full variable domain is DAMVIQNPRYQVTQFGKPVTLSCSQTLNHNVMYWYQQKSSQAPKLLFHYYDKDFNNEADTPDNFQSRRPNTSFCFLDIRSPGLGDTAMYLCATSRGQLYGYTFGSGTRLTVV.

The chain's CDR3 is CASSTGTAGETQYF. The CDR3 bases are TGTGCCAGTAGTACGGGGACAGCGGGGGAGACCCAGTACTTC. The chain combines TRBV19 with TRBJ2-5; D might be TRBD1 or TRBD2, each matching 7 bases. The ends were cut back, 4 bases at V and 5 bases at J, with 14 bases in the middle. The CDR3 is 14 amino acids. CDR1 is LNHDA, CDR2 SQIVND, per germline (reference sequence).

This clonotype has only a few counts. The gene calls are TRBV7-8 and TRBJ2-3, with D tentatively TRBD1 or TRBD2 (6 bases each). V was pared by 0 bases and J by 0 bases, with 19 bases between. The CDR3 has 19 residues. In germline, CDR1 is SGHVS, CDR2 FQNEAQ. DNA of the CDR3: TGTGCCAGCAGCTTAGCGACAGGACTACTTTTCCCTAGCACAGATACGCAGTATTTT. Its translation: CASSLATGLLFPSTDTQYF.

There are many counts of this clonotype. The CDR3 DNA follows: TGTGCCAGCAGCCCAGGCTCATACACCGGGGAGCTGTTTTTT. Amino acids: CASSPGSYTGELFF. V is TRBV7-3 and J is TRBJ2-2; no firm D call. This CDR3 comprises 14 residues. Trimming removed 5 bases at V and 3 bases at J, with 10 bases between. Per germline, CDR1 SGHTA and CDR2 FQGTGA.

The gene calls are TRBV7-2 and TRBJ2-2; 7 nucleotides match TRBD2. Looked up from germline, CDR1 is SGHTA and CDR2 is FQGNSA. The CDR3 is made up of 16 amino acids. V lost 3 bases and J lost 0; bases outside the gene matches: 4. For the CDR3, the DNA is TGTGCCAGCAGCTTCGGGGGGACCTCGAACACCGGGGAGCTGTTTTTT. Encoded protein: CASSFGGTSNTGELFF.

This CDR3 is CASSSLTPEGPYNEQFF. The DNA of the CDR3 is TGTGCCAGCAGTTCCCTCACCCCAGAGGGGCCCTACAATGAGCAGTTCTTC. J is TRBJ2-1 and V is TRBV27, with D perhaps TRBD1 or TRBD2 (5 bases each). Between the trimmed V and J ends, which lost 4 bases and 2 bases, there was a span of 18 bases. The length of the CDR3 is 17 residues. Looked up from germline, CDR1 is MNHEY and CDR2 is SMNVEV (reference sequence).

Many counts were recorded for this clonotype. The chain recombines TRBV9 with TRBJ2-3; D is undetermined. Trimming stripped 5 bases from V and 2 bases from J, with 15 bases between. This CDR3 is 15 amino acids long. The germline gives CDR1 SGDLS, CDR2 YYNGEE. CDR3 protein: CASRASLFHTDTQYF. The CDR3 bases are TGTGCCAGCAGGGCTAGTCTGTTCCACACAGATACGCAGTATTTT.